The following is a TCR beta chain sequence with its context. Its antigen is undetermined. The sample is drawn from a study of shared clonotypes between healthy human individuals. The repertoire was sequenced with immunoSEQ multiplex PCR; TCRdb's copy has only in-frame clones and lacks some. The table has approximately 500,000 clones, 90% to 97% seen once. Regarding the study as a whole: Sorted-subset sequencing was shown by rarefaction to be incomplete despite large depth. Generation of non-shared clonotypes was less probable than generation of clonotypes shared by all four donors. Blood was the sole source, and tissue repertoires probably differ.

Sequencing was carried out using naive CD4+ T cells sorted from blood. Noted subset: CD45RA+ positively selected. This receptor was taken from a woman under 40 in good health.

The CDR3 coding sequence is TGTGCCAGCAGTTTAGGGGGACTTTTGGGACAGGGGCGAACCTACGAGCAGTACTTC. This sequence encodes CASSLGGLLGQGRTYEQYF. The chain joins TRBV27 to TRBJ2-7, with 10 bases that match TRBD1. From germline, CDR1 is MNHEY and CDR2 SMNVEV (reference sequence). Trimming removed 2 bases from V and 2 bases from J; junction bases left unmatched: 15. The CDR3 contains 19 residues.